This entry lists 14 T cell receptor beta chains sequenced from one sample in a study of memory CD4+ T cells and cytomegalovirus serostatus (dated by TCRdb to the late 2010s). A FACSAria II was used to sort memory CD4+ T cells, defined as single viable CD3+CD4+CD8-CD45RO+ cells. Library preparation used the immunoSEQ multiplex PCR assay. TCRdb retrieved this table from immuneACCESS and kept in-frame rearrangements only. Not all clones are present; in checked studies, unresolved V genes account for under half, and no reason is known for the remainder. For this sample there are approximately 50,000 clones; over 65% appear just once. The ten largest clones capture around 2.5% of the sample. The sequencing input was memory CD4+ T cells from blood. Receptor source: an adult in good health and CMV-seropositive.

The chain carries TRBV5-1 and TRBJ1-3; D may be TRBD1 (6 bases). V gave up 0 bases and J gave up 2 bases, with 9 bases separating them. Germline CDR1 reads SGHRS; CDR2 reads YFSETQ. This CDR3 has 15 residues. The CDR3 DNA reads TGCGCCAGCAGCTTGGATTCAGGGGCTGGAAACACCATATATTTT. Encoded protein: CASSLDSGAGNTIYF.

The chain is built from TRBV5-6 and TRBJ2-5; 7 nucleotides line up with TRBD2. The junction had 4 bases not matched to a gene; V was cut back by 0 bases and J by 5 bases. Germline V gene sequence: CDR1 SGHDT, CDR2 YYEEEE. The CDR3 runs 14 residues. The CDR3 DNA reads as TGTGCCAGCAGCTTGGGAGCGGGATGGGAGACCCAGTACTTC. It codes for CASSLGAGWETQYF.

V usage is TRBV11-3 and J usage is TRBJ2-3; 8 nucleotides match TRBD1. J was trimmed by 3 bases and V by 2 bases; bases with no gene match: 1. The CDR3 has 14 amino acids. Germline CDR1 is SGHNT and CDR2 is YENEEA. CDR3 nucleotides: TGTGCCAGCAGCTTACGACAGGGGACAGATACGCAGTATTTT. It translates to CASSLRQGTDTQYF.

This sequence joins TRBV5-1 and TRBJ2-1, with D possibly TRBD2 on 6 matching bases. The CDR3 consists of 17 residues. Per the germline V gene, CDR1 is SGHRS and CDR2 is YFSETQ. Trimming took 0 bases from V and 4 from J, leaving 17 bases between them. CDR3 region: CASSLDPQRASYNEQFF. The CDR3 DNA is TGCGCCAGCAGCTTGGACCCACAGCGGGCGTCATACAATGAGCAGTTCTTC.

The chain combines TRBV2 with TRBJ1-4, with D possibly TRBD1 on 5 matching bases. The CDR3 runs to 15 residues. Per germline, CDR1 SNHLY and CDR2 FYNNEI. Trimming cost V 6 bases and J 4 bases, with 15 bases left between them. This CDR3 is CASSLYRGNNEKLFF. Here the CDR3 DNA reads TGTGCCAGCAGCCTCTACCGGGGGAATAATGAAAAACTGTTTTTT.

CDR3 sequence reads: CSVMKGTDYGYTF. The CDR3 coding sequence is TGCAGCGTCATGAAGGGCACGGACTATGGCTACACCTTC. The chain employs TRBV29-1 and TRBJ1-2; D unresolved. The length of the CDR3 is 13 residues. The V gene's germline CDR1 is SQVTM and CDR2 ANQGSEA. Trimming removed 6 bases at V and 3 bases at J, with 14 bases between. The full variable domain, completed using reference TRBV29-1 and TRBJ1-2, is SAVISQKPSRDICQRGTSLTIQCQVDSQVTMMFWYRQQPGQSLTLIATANQGSEATYESGFVIDKFPISRPNLTFSTLTVSNMSPEDSSIYLCSVMKGTDYGYTFGSGTRLTVV.

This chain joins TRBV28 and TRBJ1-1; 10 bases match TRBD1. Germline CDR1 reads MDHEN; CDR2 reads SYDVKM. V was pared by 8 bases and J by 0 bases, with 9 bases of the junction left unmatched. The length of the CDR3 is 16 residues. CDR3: CASLDRDRGMNTEAFF. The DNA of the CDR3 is TGTGCCAGCCTGGACCGGGACAGGGGCATGAACACTGAAGCTTTCTTT. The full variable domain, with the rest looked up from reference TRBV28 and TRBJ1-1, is DVKVTQSSRYLVKRTGEKVFLECVQDMDHENMFWYRQDPGLGLRLIYFSYDVKMKEKGDIPEGYSVSREKKERFSLILESASTNQTSMYLCASLDRDRGMNTEAFFGQGTRLTVV.

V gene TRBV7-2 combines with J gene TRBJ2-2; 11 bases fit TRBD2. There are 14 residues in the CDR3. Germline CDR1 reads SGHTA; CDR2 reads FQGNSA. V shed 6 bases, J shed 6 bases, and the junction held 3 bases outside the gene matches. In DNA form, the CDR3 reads TGTGCCAGCAGTGTAGCGGGAGGGTCCGGGGAGCTGTTTTTT. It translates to CASSVAGGSGELFF.

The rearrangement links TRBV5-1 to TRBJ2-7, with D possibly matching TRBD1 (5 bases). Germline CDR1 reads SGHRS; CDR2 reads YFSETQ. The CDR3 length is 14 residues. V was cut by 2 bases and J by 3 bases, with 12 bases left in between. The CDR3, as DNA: TGCGCCAGCAGCTTCCTTAGGACAAACTACGAGCAGTACTTC. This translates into CASSFLRTNYEQYF.

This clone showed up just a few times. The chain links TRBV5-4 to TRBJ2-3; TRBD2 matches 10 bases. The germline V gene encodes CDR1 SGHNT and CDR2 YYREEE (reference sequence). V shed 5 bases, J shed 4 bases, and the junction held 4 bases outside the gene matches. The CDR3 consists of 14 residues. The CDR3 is CASSASGSADTQYF. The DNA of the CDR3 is TGTGCCAGCAGTGCTAGCGGGAGTGCAGATACGCAGTATTTT.

The CDR3 bases are TGTGCCAGCAGCTTAGGGTCAAGGCTGACGGGTGCCGAGCAGTACGTC. This codes for CASSLGSRLTGAEQYV. The chain combines TRBV7-8 with TRBJ2-7; D not resolved. Trimming took 1 base from V and 6 from J, leaving 19 bases between them. Germline values: CDR1 SGHVS, CDR2 FQNEAQ. There are 16 residues in the CDR3.

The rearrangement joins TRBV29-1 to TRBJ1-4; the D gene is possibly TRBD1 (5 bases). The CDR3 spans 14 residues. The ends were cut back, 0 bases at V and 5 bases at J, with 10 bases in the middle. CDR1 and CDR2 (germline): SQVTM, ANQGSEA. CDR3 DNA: TGCAGCGTTGAAGAGCCGCCAGGGAATGAAAAACTGTTTTTT. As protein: CSVEEPPGNEKLFF.

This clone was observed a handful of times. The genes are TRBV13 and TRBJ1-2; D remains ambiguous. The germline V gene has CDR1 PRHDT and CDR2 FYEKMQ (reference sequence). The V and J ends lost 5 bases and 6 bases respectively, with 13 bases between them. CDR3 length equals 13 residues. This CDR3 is CASSTASGNGYTF. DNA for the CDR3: TGTGCCAGCAGCACCGCCTCTGGGAATGGCTACACCTTC.

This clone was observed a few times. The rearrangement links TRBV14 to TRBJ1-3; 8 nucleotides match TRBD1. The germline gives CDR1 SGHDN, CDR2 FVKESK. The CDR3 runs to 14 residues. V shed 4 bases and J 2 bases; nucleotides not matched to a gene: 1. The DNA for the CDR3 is TGTGCCAGCAGCCCGACAGGGGCTGGAAACACCATATATTTT. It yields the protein CASSPTGAGNTIYF. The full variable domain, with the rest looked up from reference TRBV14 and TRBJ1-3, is EAGVTQFPSHSVIEKGQTVTLRCDPISGHDNLYWYRRVMGKEIKFLLHFVKESKQDESGMPNNRFLAERTGGTYSTLKVQPAELEDSGVYFCASSPTGAGNTIYFGEGSWLTVV.